Here is one T cell receptor beta chain with its context. Its antigen is unknown. One base away there is no much larger clone; base qualities are not given. Via the germline V gene, CDR1 is SNHLY and CDR2 FYNNEI. Inclusive of the bounding cysteine and phenylalanine, the CDR3 is 16 residues long. The sequence is cut down to CDR3 DNA, 48 bases in frame from base 1. At the junction V is shortened by 3 bases and J by 8 bases; bases outside the gene matches: 11. These data originate in a study of technical replicates of blood from several donors (dated by TCRdb to the late 2010s). The library was made by the immunoSEQ multiplex PCR assay. TCRdb carries this immuneACCESS record with in-frame sequences only. Its versions omit some clonotypes, under half of them owing to an unresolved V gene in the studies checked, with the rest unexplained. This sample is represented by about 89,000 clones; about 94% of them were singletons. The top ten clonotypes cover 0.2% to 0.3% of the sample.

This clonotype was sampled from a human donor in good health. This sequence uses TRBV2 and TRBJ2-1, with 9 central nucleotides matching TRBD1. The sequencing sample was made of T cells isolated from PBMCs. The bases read TGTGCCAGCAGTGACGAAGAGACAGGGGGATCTTATGAGCAGTTCTTC. It specifies CASSDEETGGSYEQFF.